The 3 T cell receptor beta chains in this list originate from one sample, sequenced in a study of blood T cell repertoires in COVID-19. Using immunoSEQ multiplex PCR, the repertoire was profiled, and TCRdb retains in-frame clones only, with some absent. Of just under 300,000 clones in the sample, about 88% were seen once. The sample taken for sequencing was peripheral blood. Receptor source: a man in his 70s with acute or convalescent COVID-19.

This chain joins TRBV10-3 and TRBJ2-7; 7 bases map to TRBD1. The CDR3 consists of 14 residues. CDR1 ENHRY and CDR2 SYGVKD come from the germline V gene. The ends lost 6 bases at V and 6 bases at J; junction bases unmatched: 11. This CDR3 is CAISRGNGDGEQYF. The DNA for the CDR3 is TGTGCCATCAGCAGGGGGAATGGAGATGGCGAGCAGTACTTC.

V gene TRBV19 combines with J gene TRBJ1-2; 11 bases align to TRBD1. Germline V gene lookup returns CDR1 LNHDA and CDR2 SQIVND (reference sequence). The CDR3 contains 16 residues. Trimming at V came to 5 bases and at J to 4 bases, leaving 9 bases not matched to a gene. The CDR3 coding sequence is TGTGCCAGTAGTCTAAGGACAGGGGGCTCCCCCTATGGCTACACCTTC. It yields the protein CASSLRTGGSPYGYTF.

The chain uses TRBV4-3 and TRBJ2-3; 10 bases fit TRBD2. J lost 2 bases, V lost 2 bases, and 7 bases had no gene match. CDR1 and CDR2 from the germline V gene are LGHNA and YSLEER. There are 17 residues in the CDR3. The CDR3 region is CASSQTIAGGPTDTQYF. The CDR3 nucleotides are TGCGCCAGCAGCCAAACGATAGCGGGGGGACCCACAGATACGCAGTATTTT.